The T cell receptor beta chain described here comes from a study of T cell repertoires in cytomegalovirus infection. The overall study: It was the public TCR beta signatures that indicated both CMV infection and matching HLA type.

Germline values: CDR1 SGHRS, CDR2 YFSETQ. Trimming removed 4 bases from V and 3 bases from J, with 11 bases in between. The CDR3 is made up of 14 amino acids. TCRdb independently ran MiXCR on the reads; one entry per CDR3 protein. The sample shows roughly 200,000 distinct CDR3 sequences, about 17% of them seen only once. The sequenced sample consisted of CD8+ T cells from PBMCs. The chain recombines TRBV5-1 with TRBJ1-5, with D perhaps TRBD1 (5 bases). The receptor was isolated from a human donor in good health (CMV status not recorded). Some clones in this sample may be carry-over from other donors' samples. CDR3 residues: CASSRGGYNQPQHF. CDR3 bases: TGCGCCAGCAGCCGGGGGGGGTACAATCAGCCCCAGCATTTT.